This T cell receptor (beta chain) was identified in a study of CDR3 diversity in severe acne. This CDR3 region has 17 residues. V dropped 4 bases and J dropped 5; count of bases not matched to a gene: 13. Germline V gives CDR1 SGHRS, CDR2 YFSETQ. TCRdb analysed the PCR reads with MiXCR anew, one entry per CDR3 protein. This sample has around 91,000 distinct CDR3 sequences; around 50% occur once, and the top ten carry approximately 15%. The V gene is TRBV5-1, the J gene TRBJ2-7; 12 bases are shared with TRBD2. The sequenced sample consisted of blood. The source is a male donor in good health, without acne. CDR3 in amino acids: CASSREGRLAGVDEQYF. CDR3 in DNA: TGCGCCAGCAGCCGCGAGGGTAGACTAGCGGGAGTCGACGAGCAGTACTTC.